The 17 T cell receptor beta chains below all came from one sample that was sequenced in a study of shared clonotypes between healthy human individuals. CD45RO-negative cells were positively selected for CCR7, leaving out terminally differentiated effector memory CD45RA+ cells. Only in-frame clones appear in the TCRdb table, and some are missing; sequencing was by immunoSEQ multiplex PCR. The sample lists some 2 million clones; about 95% were seen once. The sequenced sample consisted of naive CD8+ T cells sorted from blood. These receptors were collected from a man between 18 and 35 years old in good health.

This chain links TRBV5-1 with TRBJ2-5; tentatively, D is TRBD1 or TRBD2 (5 bases each). The V end lost 2 bases, the J end lost 2 bases, and 13 bases lay between the germline ends. Germline CDR1 and CDR2: SGHRS and YFSETQ. CDR3 length: 15 residues. The CDR3 loop reads CASSFYGTGQETQYF. The DNA for the CDR3 is TGCGCCAGCAGCTTCTACGGGACGGGTCAAGAGACCCAGTACTTC.

The chain uses TRBV6-1 and TRBJ1-2, with TRBD1 as a possible D gene (5 bases). This CDR3 has 12 residues. V lost 2 bases to trimming and J lost 8 bases, with 9 bases between them. Germline V gene data show CDR1 as MNHNS and CDR2 as SASEGT. The DNA of the CDR3 is TGTGCCAGCAGTGAAATAGGGGTCGGCTACACCTTC. It encodes CASSEIGVGYTF.

The J gene is TRBJ2-5, the V gene TRBV7-9, with TRBD2 matching over 10 bases. This CDR3 is built from 17 residues. Per germline, CDR1 SEHNR and CDR2 FQNEAQ (reference sequence). The trim removed 3 bases at V and 5 bases at J, leaving 12 bases unmatched. The DNA of the CDR3 is TGTGCCAGCAGCTTGGCTAGCGGGGGTCATACGAAGGAGACCCAGTACTTC. As protein: CASSLASGGHTKETQYF.

Worth noting for this clone: Different DNA sequences within this sample yield the same CDR3. The chain recombines TRBV9 with TRBJ2-5; D possibly uses TRBD1 or TRBD2 (6 bases each). Germline CDR1 is SGDLS and CDR2 is YYNGEE. Trimming left V 0 bases short and J 4 bases short, with 13 bases between. The CDR3 totals 15 residues. CDR3 nucleotides: TGTGCCAGCAGCGTAGAGGGGGGCCTTAGAGAGACCCAGTACTTC. Its protein product is CASSVEGGLRETQYF.

The chain recombines TRBV13 with TRBJ2-7, with TRBD1 matching 7 bases. The CDR3 length is 15 residues. CDR1 PRHDT and CDR2 FYEKMQ come from the germline V gene (reference sequence). V was clipped by 7 bases and J by 3 bases; unmatched bases: 12. The CDR3 spells CASTRVRDSLYEQYF. The CDR3 region has the DNA TGTGCCAGCACCCGCGTCCGGGACAGCCTCTACGAGCAGTACTTC.

V gene TRBV7-8 combines with J gene TRBJ2-7; 8 nucleotides match TRBD1. With V trimmed by 3 bases and J by 5 bases, 15 bases remained unmatched. The CDR3 loop spans 17 amino acids. CDR1 SGHVS and CDR2 FQNEAQ come from the germline V gene. CDR3 nucleotide sequence: TGTGCCAGCAGCTTTCTCGGGACAGGCCTGGCTCGGGACGAGCAGTACTTC. This translates into CASSFLGTGLARDEQYF. Full variable domain (missing parts from reference TRBV7-8 and TRBJ2-7): GAGVSQSPRYKVAKRGQDVALRCDPISGHVSLFWYQQALGQGPEFLTYFQNEAQLDKSGLPSDRFFAERPEGSVSTLKIQRTQQEDSAVYLCASSFLGTGLARDEQYFGPGTRLTVT.

This clone was observed a single time. The same CDR3 is also encoded by other DNA sequences in this sample. This chain joins TRBV6-5 and TRBJ2-3, with 10 bases aligning to TRBD2. The CDR3 contains 15 residues. CDR1 is MNHEY, CDR2 SVGAGI, per germline. After removal of 4 bases from V and 3 bases from J, the junction contained 4 bases not matched to a gene. The CDR3 bases are TGTGCCAGCAGTTCCAGCGGGGGGGCAACAGATACGCAGTATTTT. Translated, it gives CASSSSGGATDTQYF.

The gene calls are TRBV30 and TRBJ1-1; D unresolved. CDR3 size: 15 residues. CDR1 and CDR2 (germline): GTSNPN, SVGIG (reference sequence). V gave up 4 bases and J gave up 1 base, with 16 bases separating them. CDR3 DNA sequence: TGTGCCTGGATAAACTGGGGTATTAAGAACACTGAAGCTTTCTTT. Translation gives CAWINWGIKNTEAFF.

The rearrangement links TRBV5-6 to TRBJ1-1, with a weak D call TRBD1 (6 bases). Trimming took 2 bases from V and 6 from J, leaving 11 bases between them. This CDR3 has 13 residues. Germline V gene data show CDR1 as SGHDT and CDR2 as YYEEEE. The CDR3 sequence is CASSFGQLPEAFF. CDR3 nucleotide sequence: TGTGCCAGCAGCTTCGGACAGTTGCCTGAAGCTTTCTTT.

The V and J genes are TRBV29-1 and TRBJ2-3; D uncertain. The CDR3 runs 17 residues. Trimming shortened V by 3 bases and J by 0 bases, and 19 bases separated the two germline ends. Germline V gene data show CDR1 as SQVTM and CDR2 as ANQGSEA. The CDR3 nucleotides read TGCAGCGTTGAGGCAGCCGATCTTACCTCCAGCACAGATACGCAGTATTTT. Its protein product is CSVEAADLTSSTDTQYF.

In the case of this clone: Other DNA sequences in this specimen translate into the identical CDR3. The gene calls are TRBV7-9 and TRBJ2-3, with D unclear. This CDR3 contains 12 residues. V lost 5 bases, J lost 5 bases, and 8 bases lay in between. Germline V lookup: CDR1 SEHNR, CDR2 FQNEAQ (reference sequence). In DNA, the CDR3 is TGTGCCAGCAGCCTATCAGGAGATACGCAGTATTTT. Residues: CASSLSGDTQYF. The full variable domain, with the rest looked up from reference TRBV7-9 and TRBJ2-3, is DTGVSQNPRHKITKRGQNVTFRCDPISEHNRLYWYRQTLGQGPEFLTYFQNEAQLEKSRLLSDRFSAERPKGSFSTLEIQRTEQGDSAMYLCASSLSGDTQYFGPGTRLTVL.

The chain employs TRBV7-9 and TRBJ2-7; no clear D. Germline V gives CDR1 SEHNR, CDR2 FQNEAQ (reference sequence). This CDR3 is built from 13 residues. V was clipped by 2 bases and J by 2 bases, with 7 bases between them. The CDR3 DNA sequence: TGTGCCAGCAGCTTATACAGTGCCTACGAGCAGTACTTC. It encodes CASSLYSAYEQYF.

The chain carries TRBV28 and TRBJ2-3; 9 nucleotides agree with TRBD2. V dropped 4 bases and J dropped 3; count of bases not matched to a gene: 5. Germline CDR1 is MDHEN and CDR2 is SYDVKM. The CDR3 runs to 15 residues. This chain's CDR3 is CASSSLAGETDTQYF. The CDR3 nucleotides are TGTGCCAGCAGTTCCTTAGCGGGGGAGACAGATACGCAGTATTTT. Based on the CDR3 plus reference TRBV28 and TRBJ2-3, the full variable domain is DVKVTQSSRYLVKRTGEKVFLECVQDMDHENMFWYRQDPGLGLRLIYFSYDVKMKEKGDIPEGYSVSREKKERFSLILESASTNQTSMYLCASSSLAGETDTQYFGPGTRLTVL.

V and J are TRBV2 and TRBJ2-7; 14 bases line up with TRBD2. CDR1 SNHLY and CDR2 FYNNEI come from the germline V gene. This CDR3 contains 16 residues. J gave up 5 bases and V 6 bases, and 9 bases lay outside the gene matches. CDR3 in amino acids: CASREGTSGSPDEQYF. The CDR3 region has the DNA TGTGCCAGCAGGGAGGGGACTAGCGGGAGTCCCGACGAGCAGTACTTC.

The V and J genes are TRBV7-8 and TRBJ2-3, with D possibly matching TRBD1 (5 bases). Trimming pared 5 bases from V and 7 bases from J, leaving 13 bases between. Germline V CDR1 and CDR2: SGHVS, FQNEAQ. This CDR3 comprises 13 residues. The CDR3 loop is CASSPGLGYTQYF. CDR3 nucleotides: TGTGCCAGCAGCCCAGGGCTGGGTTATACGCAGTATTTT.

V gene TRBV2 combines with J gene TRBJ1-5, with D possibly matching TRBD1 (5 bases). The V gene's germline CDR1 is SNHLY and CDR2 FYNNEI. CDR3 size: 15 residues. Trimming removed 6 bases at V and 3 bases at J, with 15 bases between. CDR3 amino acids: CASSDSKDFNQPQHF. CDR3 nucleotide sequence: TGTGCCAGCAGCGACAGTAAGGATTTCAATCAGCCCCAGCATTTT.

The chain is built from TRBV2 and TRBJ1-2; D is unresolved. This CDR3 has 13 residues. Germline V lookup: CDR1 SNHLY, CDR2 FYNNEI. The ends were cut back, 6 bases at V and 4 bases at J, with 12 bases in the middle. Written as DNA, the CDR3 is TGTGCCAGCAGCCACCCCGCGGCCTATGGCTACACCTTC. This gives the protein CASSHPAAYGYTF.